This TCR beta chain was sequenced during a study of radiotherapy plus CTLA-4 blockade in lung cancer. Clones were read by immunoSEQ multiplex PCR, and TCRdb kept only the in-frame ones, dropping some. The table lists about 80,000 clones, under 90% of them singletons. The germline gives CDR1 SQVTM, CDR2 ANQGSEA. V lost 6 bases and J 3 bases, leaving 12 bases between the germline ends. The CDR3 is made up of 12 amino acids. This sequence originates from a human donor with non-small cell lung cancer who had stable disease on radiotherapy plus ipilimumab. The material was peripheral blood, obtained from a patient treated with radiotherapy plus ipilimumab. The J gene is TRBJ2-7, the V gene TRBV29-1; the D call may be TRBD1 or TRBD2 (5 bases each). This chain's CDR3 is CSVAWDGYEQYF. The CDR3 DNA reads TGCAGCGTGGCCTGGGACGGCTACGAGCAGTACTTC.